The T cell receptor beta chain described here comes from a study of tumour-infiltrating T cells in Burkitt lymphoma. Study information: All epidemiological Burkitt lymphoma subtypes were represented in the cohort. Findings of the study overall: Several public clonotypes were shared across many Burkitt lymphoma patients.

Only a few counts were recorded for this clone. Its antigen is not identified. Measured with immunoSEQ multiplex PCR; TCRdb has only the in-frame clones, and not every one. Of roughly 1,300 clones listed, roughly 13% are singletons. The TCR was taken from a human donor with Burkitt lymphoma. The sequenced material came from tumor tissue.

CDR3: CASRTLDAGSYNEQFF. The DNA for the CDR3 is TGTGCCAGCAGAACCCTTGACGCAGGCTCCTACAATGAGCAGTTCTTC. J is TRBJ2-1 and V is TRBV6-6, with D unresolved. With 6 bases removed from V and 0 bases from J, the gap between germline ends came to 15 bases. This CDR3 has 16 amino acids. CDR1 is MNHNY and CDR2 is SVGAGI in the germline V gene (reference sequence).